These 28 T cell receptor beta chains came from one sample sequenced in a study of cytomegalovirus exposure and HLA in healthy donors. The protocol was immunoSEQ multiplex PCR, while the TCRdb copy is restricted to in-frame clones and leaves out a portion. The repertoire holds about 120,000 clones, about 91% seen once, with around 1.9% in the top ten. The specimen was PBMCs. All receptors derive from a man younger than 35 in good health and CMV-seronegative.

The chain recombines TRBV5-1 with TRBJ2-7; a weak D match, TRBD1 (7 bases). Germline V gene data show CDR1 as SGHRS and CDR2 as YFSETQ. The CDR3 extends over 15 amino acids. Trimming pared 4 bases from V and 5 bases from J, leaving 19 bases between. The CDR3 reads CASSRTTGTLDEQYF. CDR3 coding DNA: TGCGCCAGCAGCCGCACGACAGGGACTCTCGACGAGCAGTACTTC.

The genes are TRBV5-6 and TRBJ2-1; D may be TRBD2 (6 bases). Looked up from germline, CDR1 is SGHDT and CDR2 is YYEEEE. CDR3 length: 14 amino acids. The ends were cut back, 0 bases at V and 10 bases at J, with 14 bases in the middle. CDR3 nucleotide sequence: TGTGCCAGCAGCTTGGTTACTAGCTTTCGGGAGCAGTTCTTC. This translates into CASSLVTSFREQFF.

The chain uses TRBV6-1 and TRBJ1-4, with D tentatively TRBD1 (5 bases). Trimming left V 3 bases short and J 2 bases short, with 10 bases between. The germline V gene has CDR1 MNHNS and CDR2 SASEGT. The CDR3 is made up of 15 amino acids. The CDR3: CASSEGEGTNEKLFF. The CDR3 DNA follows: TGTGCCAGCAGTGAGGGGGAGGGCACTAATGAAAAACTGTTTTTT.

This chain uses TRBV27 with TRBJ2-5; 8 nucleotides line up with TRBD1. V gave up 5 bases and J gave up 5 bases; unmatched junction bases: 4. Germline values: CDR1 MNHEY, CDR2 SMNVEV (reference sequence). The CDR3 runs 13 residues. This chain's CDR3 is CASSPGQGETQYF. The CDR3 DNA reads TGTGCCAGCAGTCCCGGACAGGGCGAGACCCAGTACTTC.

The J gene is TRBJ2-1, the V gene TRBV27; 9 bases fit TRBD2. Per germline, CDR1 MNHEY and CDR2 SMNVEV (reference sequence). This CDR3 comprises 14 residues. J lost 2 bases, V lost 7 bases, and 3 bases had no gene match. CDR3 in amino acids: CASMSGGTYNEQFF. As DNA, the CDR3 is TGTGCCAGCATGAGCGGGGGGACCTACAATGAGCAGTTCTTC.

The chain carries TRBV10-3 and TRBJ1-1; D possibly corresponds to TRBD1 (5 bases). This CDR3 comprises 16 residues. Germline values: CDR1 ENHRY, CDR2 SYGVKD. V was pared by 3 bases and J by 9 bases, with 23 bases between. The CDR3 DNA reads as TGTGCCATCAGTGACCCAGGGTACCGGGAGGTGAGAAAAGCTTTCTTT. This gives the protein CAISDPGYREVRKAFF.

This rearrangement joins TRBV4-1 to TRBJ2-1, with D unresolved. The CDR3 has 16 residues. In germline, CDR1 is MGHRA, CDR2 YSYEKL. V lost 0 bases and J 0 bases, leaving 9 bases between the germline ends. The CDR3 loop is CASSQETLSSYNEQFF. The CDR3 bases are TGCGCCAGCAGCCAAGAGACTCTTAGCTCCTACAATGAGCAGTTCTTC.

The rearrangement uses TRBV28 and TRBJ1-5; D perhaps matches TRBD1 (5 bases). V was shortened by 4 bases and J by 2 bases, with 9 bases between the two germline ends. This CDR3 spans 14 amino acids. CDR1 and CDR2 (germline): MDHEN, SYDVKM. The CDR3 DNA reads as TGTGCCAGCAGTTCAGGGCTGGGCAATCAGCCCCAGCATTTT. It encodes CASSSGLGNQPQHF. The full variable domain, rest sourced from reference TRBV28 and TRBJ1-5, is DVKVTQSSRYLVKRTGEKVFLECVQDMDHENMFWYRQDPGLGLRLIYFSYDVKMKEKGDIPEGYSVSREKKERFSLILESASTNQTSMYLCASSSGLGNQPQHFGDGTRLSIL.

The J gene is TRBJ1-2, the V gene TRBV30, with D possibly being TRBD1 (5 bases). CDR1 GTSNPN and CDR2 SVGIG come from the germline V gene (reference sequence). Trimming pared 2 bases from V and 8 bases from J, leaving 15 bases between. CDR3 size: 13 residues. This CDR3 is CAWSRIGTVGYTF. CDR3 nucleotide sequence: TGTGCCTGGAGTCGCATCGGGACTGTGGGCTACACCTTC.

V gene TRBV5-1 combines with J gene TRBJ2-2; TRBD1 is a possible D gene (5 bases). V gave up 0 bases and J gave up 4 bases, with 16 bases separating them. The CDR3 is 17 amino acids. Per germline, CDR1 SGHRS and CDR2 YFSETQ. Here the CDR3 reads CASSLDLRVRVTGELFF. The CDR3 DNA reads as TGCGCCAGCAGCTTGGATCTCAGGGTCCGTGTCACCGGGGAGCTGTTTTTT.

The V and J genes are TRBV29-1 and TRBJ2-2, with no clear D. The CDR3 has 14 residues. Germline-derived CDR1 and CDR2 are SQVTM and ANQGSEA. Trimming took 5 bases from V and 2 from J, leaving 12 bases between them. The CDR3 sequence: CSVLGPRNTGELFF. For the CDR3, the DNA is TGCAGCGTTCTTGGGCCGAGAAACACCGGGGAGCTGTTTTTT.

This sequence joins TRBV4-1 and TRBJ1-4; 7 bases match TRBD1. The CDR3 is made up of 14 amino acids. Germline V gene data show CDR1 as MGHRA and CDR2 as YSYEKL. J gave up 12 bases and V 2 bases, and 9 bases lay outside the gene matches. The CDR3 bases are TGCGCCAGCAGCCAACTACAGGGGCAAGAAGAACTGTTTTTT. Its protein product is CASSQLQGQEELFF.

The genes are TRBV28 and TRBJ2-3, with D maybe TRBD2 (7 bases). Trimming stripped 7 bases from V and 6 bases from J, with 17 bases between. This CDR3 contains 14 residues. CDR1 is MDHEN and CDR2 is SYDVKM in the germline V gene. CDR3 residues: CASNFRGGGDTQYF. The CDR3, as DNA: TGTGCCAGCAATTTCCGGGGAGGGGGTGATACGCAGTATTTT.

This rearrangement joins TRBV28 to TRBJ1-2, with 8 bases aligning to TRBD1. The J segment lost 4 bases and the V segment lost 4 bases, leaving 2 bases of the junction unmatched. This CDR3 is 13 amino acids long. Germline V CDR1 and CDR2: MDHEN, SYDVKM. The CDR3 loop reads CASSWGTGYGYTF. In DNA form, the CDR3 reads TGTGCCAGCAGTTGGGGGACAGGCTATGGCTACACCTTC.

This chain joins TRBV7-9 and TRBJ2-1; 11 nucleotides align to TRBD2. Germline V lookup: CDR1 SEHNR, CDR2 FQNEAQ (reference sequence). The CDR3 covers 15 residues. Trimming removed 5 bases from V and 4 bases from J; junction bases left unmatched: 4. DNA of the CDR3: TGTGCCAGCAGCGGAGGGACTAGCGGTTACAATGAGCAGTTCTTC. Residues: CASSGGTSGYNEQFF.

The rearrangement links TRBV19 to TRBJ2-7; 7 bases line up with TRBD2. The trim removed 7 bases at V and 6 bases at J, leaving 9 bases unmatched. In germline, CDR1 is LNHDA, CDR2 SQIVND (reference sequence). This CDR3 has 13 amino acids. Here the CDR3 reads CASTPTWGGEQYF. CDR3 sequence (DNA): TGTGCCAGTACCCCCACTTGGGGGGGCGAGCAGTACTTC.

The chain joins TRBV7-9 to TRBJ1-3; the D gene is possibly TRBD1 (6 bases). CDR1 and CDR2 (germline): SEHNR, FQNEAQ (reference sequence). The CDR3 has 15 amino acids. With 2 bases removed from V and 0 bases from J, the gap between germline ends came to 8 bases. The CDR3 loop reads CASSLTGISGNTIYF. The CDR3 nucleotides are TGTGCCAGCAGCTTAACAGGGATCTCTGGAAACACCATATATTTT.

The V and J genes are TRBV27 and TRBJ2-1; weak D call: TRBD2 (6 bases). V was clipped by 2 bases and J by 14 bases, with 16 bases between them. The CDR3 runs 13 residues. CDR1 is MNHEY, CDR2 SMNVEV, per germline (reference sequence). CDR3 residues: CASSLAGRGWKFF. The DNA for the CDR3 is TGTGCCAGCAGTTTAGCCGGGAGAGGGTGGAAGTTCTTC.

The chain employs TRBV9 and TRBJ1-2; D may be TRBD1 (5 bases). The V and J ends lost 0 bases and 7 bases respectively, with 10 bases between them. Per the germline V gene, CDR1 is SGDLS and CDR2 is YYNGEE. This CDR3 contains 13 residues. CDR3 nucleotides: TGTGCCAGCAGCGTAGCGGGGGTGGCTGGCTACACCTTC. It encodes CASSVAGVAGYTF.

This CDR3 reads CASRRTGSSNQPQHF. For the CDR3, the DNA is TGTGCCAGCAGGAGGACAGGATCTAGCAATCAGCCCCAGCATTTT. This rearrangement joins TRBV28 to TRBJ1-5; 7 bases align to TRBD1. CDR1 is MDHEN and CDR2 is SYDVKM in the germline V gene. The ends lost 6 bases at V and 0 bases at J; junction bases unmatched: 5. The length of the CDR3 is 15 residues.

The V gene is TRBV7-6, the J gene TRBJ2-7; TRBD1 is a possible D gene (6 bases). Germline V gives CDR1 SGHVS, CDR2 FNYEAQ. This CDR3 region has 16 residues. V was pared by 5 bases and J by 5 bases, with 22 bases between. CDR3 sequence: CASSQQAGESMHEQYF. The CDR3 DNA sequence: TGTGCCAGCAGCCAGCAGGCAGGGGAATCGATGCACGAGCAGTACTTC.

The chain links TRBV30 to TRBJ2-1, with D possibly being TRBD2 (5 bases). Trimming removed 1 base at V and 9 bases at J, with 7 bases between. The CDR3 loop spans 11 amino acids. Germline V gene lookup returns CDR1 GTSNPN and CDR2 SVGIG (reference sequence). The CDR3 nucleotides read TGTGCCTGGAGTGCGCGGGTTGAGCAGTTCTTC. This encodes CAWSARVEQFF.

V gene TRBV25-1 combines with J gene TRBJ2-1, with a weak D call TRBD1 (6 bases). Germline CDR1 is MGHDK and CDR2 is SYGVNS. This CDR3 has 14 residues. Between the trimmed V and J ends, which lost 8 bases and 6 bases, there was a span of 17 bases. As DNA, the CDR3 is TGTGCCAGCGCCCCCGGGTCAGGGGCCAATGAGCAGTTCTTC. As protein: CASAPGSGANEQFF.

The chain recombines TRBV5-1 with TRBJ2-5; D perhaps matches TRBD2 (6 bases). There are 14 residues in the CDR3. Germline assignment: CDR1 SGHRS and CDR2 YFSETQ. Trimming took 2 bases from V and 7 from J, leaving 15 bases between them. CDR3 in amino acids: CASSFGGDGGTQYF. In nucleotides, the CDR3 is TGCGCCAGCAGCTTCGGAGGGGATGGTGGGACCCAGTACTTC.

The rearrangement uses TRBV18 and TRBJ2-7, with a tentative D call TRBD1 (6 bases). CDR3 length: 16 amino acids. Germline V lookup: CDR1 KGHSH, CDR2 LQKENI. V gave up 8 bases and J gave up 6 bases, with 26 bases separating them. CDR3 amino acids: CASKRTDSPTSGEQYF. CDR3 DNA sequence: TGTGCCAGCAAGAGGACAGACTCGCCCACTTCTGGCGAGCAGTACTTC.

This clone has only one observation. The gene calls are TRBV28 and TRBJ1-5, with 8 nucleotides matching TRBD1. V was clipped by 5 bases and J by 2 bases; unmatched bases: 11. The CDR3 runs 17 residues. Germline loops: CDR1 MDHEN, CDR2 SYDVKM. This chain's CDR3 is CASSLTQGALGNQPQHF. Here the CDR3 DNA reads TGTGCCAGCAGTCTCACGCAGGGGGCACTGGGCAATCAGCCCCAGCATTTT.

The chain employs TRBV28 and TRBJ2-4, with TRBD2 identical over 8 bases. J lost 8 bases, V lost 5 bases, and 11 bases had no gene match. The CDR3 contains 15 residues. The V gene's germline CDR1 is MDHEN and CDR2 SYDVKM. The CDR3 protein is CASSPRGGGQYIQYF. In DNA, the CDR3 is TGTGCCAGCAGTCCCAGGGGCGGGGGGCAATACATTCAGTACTTC.

This chain connects TRBV5-1 to TRBJ2-5; possibly TRBD2 for D (6 bases). The germline V gene has CDR1 SGHRS and CDR2 YFSETQ. Trimming removed 4 bases at V and 5 bases at J, with 12 bases between. This CDR3 has 13 amino acids. CDR3 DNA sequence: TGCGCCAGCAGCGCTGCCCTAGCGGAGACCCAGTACTTC. It translates to CASSAALAETQYF. Combining the CDR3 with reference TRBV5-1 and TRBJ2-5 gives the whole variable domain KAGVTQTPRYLIKTRGQQVTLSCSPISGHRSVSWYQQTPGQGLQFLFEYFSETQRNKGNFPGRFSGRQFSNSRSEMNVSTLELGDSALYLCASSAALAETQYFGPGTRLLVL.